The 2 T cell receptor beta chains reported below all come from one sample, sequenced in a study of shared clonotypes between healthy human individuals. Only in-frame clones appear in the TCRdb table, and some are missing; sequencing was by immunoSEQ multiplex PCR. Here the sample spans roughly 2.6 million clones, more than 80% being singletons. Source material: naive CD4+ T cells sorted from blood. The subset is: CD45RA+ positively selected. Receptor source: a young man in good health.

The V and J genes are TRBV12-5 and TRBJ2-7; TRBD2 aligns across 7 bases. The CDR3 runs 14 residues. Germline V lookup: CDR1 LGHNT, CDR2 FRNRAP. The CDR3 here is CDPPTRGSIYEQYF. Here the CDR3 DNA reads TGTGACCCCCCAACGCGCGGGAGTATCTACGAGCAGTACTTC.

The table lists this clone with a count of one. The rearrangement links TRBV6-6 to TRBJ2-2, with TRBD1 identical over 12 bases. The junction had 9 bases not matched to a gene; V was cut back by 4 bases and J by 9 bases. This CDR3 has 16 amino acids. Germline V gene sequence: CDR1 MNHNY, CDR2 SVGAGI (reference sequence). The CDR3 bases are TGTGCCAGCAGTTCTCCCGGGACAGGGGGCCTTTGGGAGCTGTTTTTT. This codes for CASSSPGTGGLWELFF.